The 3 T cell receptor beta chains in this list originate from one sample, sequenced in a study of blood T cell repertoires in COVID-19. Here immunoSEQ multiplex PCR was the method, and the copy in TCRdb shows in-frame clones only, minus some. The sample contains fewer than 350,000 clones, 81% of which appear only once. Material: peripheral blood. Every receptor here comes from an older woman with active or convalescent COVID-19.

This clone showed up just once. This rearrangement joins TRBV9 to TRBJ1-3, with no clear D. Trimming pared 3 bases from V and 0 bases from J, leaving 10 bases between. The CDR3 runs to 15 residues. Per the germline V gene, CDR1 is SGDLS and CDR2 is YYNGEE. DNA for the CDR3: TGTGCCAGCAGCGGCACGACGGGCTCTGGAAACACCATATATTTT. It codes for CASSGTTGSGNTIYF.

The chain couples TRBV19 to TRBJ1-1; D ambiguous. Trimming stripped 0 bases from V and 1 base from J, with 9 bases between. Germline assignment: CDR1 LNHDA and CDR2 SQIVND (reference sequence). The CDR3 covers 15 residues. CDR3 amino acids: CASSIDELRNTEAFF. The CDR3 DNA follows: TGTGCCAGTAGTATAGATGAACTGCGGAACACTGAAGCTTTCTTT.

The CDR3 DNA reads as TGTGCCAGCAATCGGCTAGCGGGGTACGAGCAGTACTTC. Amino acid sequence: CASNRLAGYEQYF. The genes are TRBV2 and TRBJ2-7; 9 bases match TRBD2. The CDR3 extends over 13 amino acids. Germline loops: CDR1 SNHLY, CDR2 FYNNEI. Unmatched junction bases numbered 5, after V lost 7 bases and J lost 4 bases.